This T cell receptor beta chain was recorded in a study of blood T cell repertoires in COVID-19. Sequenced by immunoSEQ multiplex PCR; TCRdb stores in-frame clones only, minus some. Among hundreds of thousands of clones listed, around nine tenths were seen once. CDR1 is LGHDT, CDR2 YNNKEL, per germline (reference sequence). V was trimmed by 0 bases and J by 7 bases, leaving 15 bases between them. The CDR3 has 16 residues. Sequences were obtained from peripheral blood. The TCR comes from a woman in her seventies with COVID-19, enrolled during active disease. V gene TRBV3-1 (or the pseudogene TRBV3-2) combines with J gene TRBJ1-4; D is perhaps TRBD1 (5 bases). This chain's CDR3 is CASSQEYNGGGEKLFF. The DNA of the CDR3 is TGTGCCAGCAGCCAAGAGTATAACGGGGGAGGTGAAAAACTGTTTTTT.